One sample yielded the 31 T cell receptor beta chains listed below, sequenced in a study of T cell responses to AZD1222 COVID-19 vaccine (dated by TCRdb to the early 2020s). The time point label of this sample denotes: baseline before first vaccination. Library construction relied on the immunoSEQ multiplex PCR assay. In TCRdb, the immuneACCESS table is reduced to in-frame sequences with V and J assigned. These tables do not hold every clone; where another copy was compared, an unresolved V gene accounts for under half, and the others remain unexplained. For this sample there are 130,000 to 150,000 clones; 90% to 95% appear just once. The top ten hold approximately 5.2% of the sample. Material: peripheral blood, obtained on day 0 of AZD1222 vaccination. These receptors were taken from an adult in good health.

This chain uses TRBV19 with TRBJ1-5; the D gene is possibly TRBD1 (6 bases). Germline V gives CDR1 LNHDA, CDR2 SQIVND (reference sequence). The CDR3 totals 15 residues. V was cut by 6 bases and J by 7 bases, with 19 bases left in between. CDR3 loop: CASSPLEQGWQPQHF. The CDR3 region has the DNA TGTGCCAGTAGCCCCCTTGAACAGGGTTGGCAGCCCCAGCATTTT.

The chain couples TRBV19 to TRBJ1-1, with D possibly TRBD1 on 6 matching bases. The CDR3 runs to 15 residues. Germline V CDR1 and CDR2: LNHDA, SQIVND (reference sequence). V was clipped by 4 bases and J by 1 base, with 13 bases between them. CDR3: CASSTSSTGNTEAFF. The CDR3 DNA sequence: TGTGCCAGTAGTACTTCGTCGACAGGGAACACTGAAGCTTTCTTT.

V gene TRBV7-9 combines with J gene TRBJ1-2; a weak D match, TRBD1 (6 bases). The germline V gene encodes CDR1 SEHNR and CDR2 FQNEAQ (reference sequence). Trimming removed 7 bases at V and 2 bases at J, with 14 bases between. This CDR3 comprises 14 residues. The CDR3 DNA reads TGTGCCAGCACCGCAGAGGACAGAAACTATGGCTACACCTTC. It specifies CASTAEDRNYGYTF.

The chain couples TRBV7-3 to TRBJ2-3; TRBD1 matches at 10 bases. Germline CDR1 SGHTA, CDR2 FQGTGA. Trimming at V came to 1 base and at J to 5 bases, leaving 9 bases not matched to a gene. CDR3 length equals 17 residues. Here the CDR3 reads CASSLKTTGGFQDTQYF. The CDR3 region has the DNA TGTGCCAGCAGCTTAAAAACGACAGGGGGCTTCCAAGATACGCAGTATTTT.

The J gene is TRBJ1-2, the V gene TRBV29-1, with D tentatively TRBD1 (5 bases). Germline CDR1 and CDR2: SQVTM and ANQGSEA. V was trimmed by 7 bases and J by 8 bases, leaving 14 bases between them. This CDR3 region has 11 residues. CDR3 DNA sequence: TGCAGCGCCTTCAGGGATCAAGGCTACACCTTC. This translates into CSAFRDQGYTF.

In its sample, this clone was seen once. The V gene is TRBV27, the J gene TRBJ2-7, with D possibly being TRBD1 or TRBD2 (5 bases each). Trimming pared 5 bases from V and 4 bases from J, leaving 12 bases between. Germline-derived CDR1 and CDR2 are MNHEY and SMNVEV (reference sequence). The CDR3 has 13 amino acids. CDR3 sequence (DNA): TGTGCCAGCAGTCAAGGGGACGGATACGAGCAGTACTTC. Translation gives CASSQGDGYEQYF.

This rearrangement joins TRBV4-2 to TRBJ1-2; no firm D call. Deletions cut 5 bases from V and 2 bases from J, with 12 bases between. Germline CDR1 reads LGHNA; CDR2 reads YNFKEQ. CDR3 length equals 14 residues. This chain's CDR3 is CASSREGRNYGYTF. In DNA form, the CDR3 reads TGTGCCAGCAGCAGGGAAGGGAGGAACTATGGCTACACCTTC.

The chain is built from TRBV4-2 and TRBJ2-7; a weak D match, TRBD2 (6 bases). With 11 bases removed from V and 5 bases from J, the gap between germline ends came to 19 bases. Germline CDR1 reads LGHNA; CDR2 reads YNFKEQ. The CDR3 is 13 amino acids. The CDR3 DNA sequence: TGTGCCTCCGGAGGGCTAGTAATCCACGAGCAGTACTTC. It specifies CASGGLVIHEQYF.

The CDR3 DNA sequence: TGTGCCAGCAGGACCGGGTGGGGCAATGAAAAACTGTTTTTT. Translation gives CASRTGWGNEKLFF. This sequence joins TRBV6-5 and TRBJ1-4; a possible D gene is TRBD1 (5 bases). Trimming left V 6 bases short and J 5 bases short, with 13 bases between. Germline CDR1 reads MNHEY; CDR2 reads SVGAGI. The CDR3 spans 14 residues.

The chain employs TRBV4-3 and TRBJ2-7; possible D gene TRBD2, 6 bases. Germline V lookup: CDR1 LGHNA, CDR2 YSLEER. This CDR3 has 14 amino acids. With 0 bases removed from V and 6 bases from J, the gap between germline ends came to 12 bases. CDR3: CASSQDGRSGEQYF. CDR3 sequence (DNA): TGCGCCAGCAGCCAAGATGGGCGTAGCGGCGAGCAGTACTTC.

The chain recombines TRBV28 with TRBJ2-3; no reliable D call. This CDR3 is 15 amino acids long. CDR1 is MDHEN and CDR2 is SYDVKM in the germline V gene. Trimming stripped 4 bases from V and 0 bases from J, with 11 bases between. The CDR3 coding sequence is TGTGCCAGCAGTTCACCGCGCGGAAGCACAGATACGCAGTATTTT. Translating gives CASSSPRGSTDTQYF.

The V call is TRBV20-1, the J call TRBJ2-7; no definite D call. V dropped 1 base and J dropped 5 bases, with 3 bases sitting between them. Germline V CDR1 and CDR2: DFQATT, SNEGSKA (reference sequence). The CDR3 loop spans 10 amino acids. The CDR3 sequence is CSARVNEQYF. The CDR3 nucleotides are TGCAGTGCTAGAGTTAACGAGCAGTACTTC.

The chain couples TRBV7-2 to TRBJ1-5, with D hard to call. The CDR3 is made up of 13 amino acids. The V and J ends lost 5 bases and 6 bases respectively, with 11 bases between them. Per germline, CDR1 SGHTA and CDR2 FQGNSA. This CDR3 is CASSARVGQPQHF. CDR3 nucleotides: TGTGCCAGCAGCGCAAGGGTTGGTCAGCCCCAGCATTTT.

This clone was counted once. In nucleotides, the CDR3 is TGCGCCAGCAGCCAAGAGTCAAGGAACCTGCACAGCAATGAAAAACTGTTTTTT. It encodes CASSQESRNLHSNEKLFF. This chain links TRBV4-3 with TRBJ1-4; D remains ambiguous. The ends were cut back, 0 bases at V and 5 bases at J, with 19 bases in the middle. This CDR3 comprises 18 residues. Per the germline V gene, CDR1 is LGHNA and CDR2 is YSLEER.

The chain joins TRBV27 to TRBJ1-2; D uncertain. CDR1 and CDR2 (germline): MNHEY, SMNVEV (reference sequence). The CDR3 loop spans 13 amino acids. Trimming removed 4 bases from V and 8 bases from J, with 14 bases in between. In DNA form, the CDR3 reads TGTGCCAGCAGTTCAATAGGAATTGGAGGCTACACCTTC. The encoded protein is CASSSIGIGGYTF.

The rearrangement links TRBV6-2 or TRBV6-3 to TRBJ2-5; 7 bases align to TRBD2. The germline V gene encodes CDR1 MNHEY and CDR2 SVGEGT. Germline trimming cut 6 bases from V and 1 base from J; bases unmatched to any gene: 11. The CDR3 is 16 residues long. For the CDR3, the DNA is TGTGCCAGCAGCAGATCTGGGAGGGGCAGCCAAGAGACCCAGTACTTC. The encoded protein is CASSRSGRGSQETQYF.

The CDR3 nucleotides are TGTGCTAGTGGTAAGGGACAGAGCACAGATACGCAGTATTTT. It is translated as CASGKGQSTDTQYF. This rearrangement joins TRBV12-5 to TRBJ2-3; 7 bases are shared with TRBD1. This CDR3 has 14 residues. Germline CDR1 and CDR2: LGHNT and FRNRAP. Trimming cost V 5 bases and J 0 bases; bases outside gene matches: 2.

This clone has more than one count but fewer than ten. This chain links TRBV10-1 with TRBJ1-2; 8 bases agree with TRBD1. V was pared by 3 bases and J by 11 bases, with 17 bases of the junction left unmatched. CDR3 length equals 16 residues. The germline V gene has CDR1 WNHNN and CDR2 SYGVQD (reference sequence). Written as DNA, the CDR3 is TGCGCCAGCAGTGACTGGGACAGGCTAGGCCGGAGAGGTTACACCTTC. Its protein is CASSDWDRLGRRGYTF.

The V call is TRBV24-1, the J call TRBJ1-5; 10 nucleotides match TRBD1. After removal of 9 bases from V and 5 bases from J, the junction contained 15 bases not matched to a gene. CDR1 KGHDR and CDR2 SFDVKD come from the germline V gene. The CDR3 sequence is 17 residues long. The CDR3 here is CATRVHGDRGSDQPQHF. The CDR3 coding sequence is TGTGCCACCCGCGTACATGGGGACAGGGGCTCTGATCAGCCCCAGCATTTT.

The rearrangement joins TRBV7-9 to TRBJ2-7, with TRBD2 identical over 15 bases. The CDR3 extends over 18 amino acids. Trimming removed 5 bases from V and 2 bases from J; junction bases left unmatched: 10. Germline V gene data show CDR1 as SEHNR and CDR2 as FQNEAQ (reference sequence). The CDR3, as DNA: TGTGCCAGCAGCCCTGGACTAGCGGGGGGGCTAGTCCCCTACGAGCAGTACTTC. Residues: CASSPGLAGGLVPYEQYF.

This clone showed up just once. The rearrangement uses TRBV28 and TRBJ2-7; 11 bases map to TRBD1. Germline V lookup: CDR1 MDHEN, CDR2 SYDVKM. CDR3 length equals 16 residues. V shed 6 bases, J shed 7 bases, and the junction held 14 bases outside the gene matches. This CDR3 reads CASRDVRDRGLREQYF. CDR3 sequence (DNA): TGTGCCAGCAGGGACGTCCGGGACAGGGGGTTGAGAGAGCAGTACTTC.

The V call is TRBV3-1 (or the pseudogene TRBV3-2), the J call TRBJ1-4; no firm D call. Germline V gives CDR1 LGHDT, CDR2 YNNKEL (reference sequence). CDR3 length equals 15 residues. Trimming took 0 bases from V and 8 from J, leaving 13 bases between them. The CDR3 loop reads CASSQEMYPREKLFF. DNA for the CDR3: TGTGCCAGCAGCCAAGAGATGTATCCCCGAGAAAAACTGTTTTTT.

This chain joins TRBV28 and TRBJ1-1; D may be TRBD1 (5 bases). Germline V lookup: CDR1 MDHEN, CDR2 SYDVKM. The CDR3 has 16 residues. The germline V and J ends were trimmed by 5 bases and 1 base, with 17 bases remaining between them. This chain's CDR3 is CASSGWDVAQNTEAFF. DNA of the CDR3: TGTGCCAGCAGTGGCTGGGACGTCGCACAGAACACTGAAGCTTTCTTT. Using reference TRBV28 and TRBJ1-1 for the parts outside the CDR3, the full variable domain is DVKVTQSSRYLVKRTGEKVFLECVQDMDHENMFWYRQDPGLGLRLIYFSYDVKMKEKGDIPEGYSVSREKKERFSLILESASTNQTSMYLCASSGWDVAQNTEAFFGQGTRLTVV.

The chain has TRBV5-4 and TRBJ2-5; 7 bases fit TRBD2. Germline CDR1 reads SGHNT; CDR2 reads YYREEE (reference sequence). CDR3 length: 16 residues. V lost 1 base and J lost 2; bases outside the gene matches: 8. For the CDR3, the DNA is TGTGCCAGCAGCTTGCGGCGGGAGAACCGGCAAGAGACCCAGTACTTC. It yields the protein CASSLRRENRQETQYF.

The chain links TRBV6-2 or TRBV6-3 to TRBJ1-1; D not resolved. This CDR3 contains 13 residues. Trimming took 5 bases from V and 7 from J, leaving 14 bases between them. Germline values: CDR1 MNHEY, CDR2 SVGEGT. In nucleotides, the CDR3 is TGTGCCAGCAGTCGCATTTTTGGAGTTGAAGCTTTCTTT. Translating it yields CASSRIFGVEAFF.

This sequence joins TRBV6-4 and TRBJ1-1; D remains ambiguous. Germline CDR1 MRHNA, CDR2 SNTAGT. This CDR3 is 15 amino acids long. The V and J ends lost 7 bases and 2 bases respectively, with 17 bases between them. CDR3 DNA sequence: TGTGCCAGCACCGGACCACGCGGGAGTAACACTGAAGCTTTCTTT. Encoded protein: CASTGPRGSNTEAFF.

The chain combines TRBV9 with TRBJ1-5; D is perhaps TRBD1 (5 bases). The V end lost 4 bases, the J end lost 4 bases, and 12 bases lay between the germline ends. CDR3 length: 14 residues. The germline gives CDR1 SGDLS, CDR2 YYNGEE. CDR3 sequence: CASSPWGVNQPQHF. The CDR3 bases are TGTGCCAGCAGCCCATGGGGGGTTAATCAGCCCCAGCATTTT.

This clone was counted a few times. The rearrangement joins TRBV7-2 to TRBJ1-5; D not certain. V shed 3 bases and J shed 6 bases, with 9 bases lying between them. Germline V CDR1 and CDR2: SGHTA, FQGNSA. CDR3 length equals 13 residues. The DNA for the CDR3 is TGTGCCAGCAGCTTTGTCGACCGTCAGCCCCAGCATTTT. It yields the protein CASSFVDRQPQHF.

The chain is built from TRBV4-3 and TRBJ2-1, with 7 bases matching TRBD1. Germline CDR1 and CDR2: LGHNA and YSLEER. J gave up 6 bases and V 4 bases, and 12 bases lay outside the gene matches. This CDR3 has 16 residues. CDR3 loop: CASSREPGQRFNEQFF. In DNA, the CDR3 is TGCGCCAGCAGCCGAGAACCGGGACAGCGATTCAATGAGCAGTTCTTC.

The J gene is TRBJ1-1, the V gene TRBV5-4, with D unclear. The CDR3 is made up of 14 amino acids. The ends were cut back, 4 bases at V and 1 base at J, with 11 bases in the middle. Germline CDR1 and CDR2: SGHNT and YYREEE (reference sequence). The CDR3 bases are TGTGCCAGCAGCGGACTTCGAGGGAACACTGAAGCTTTCTTT. Residues: CASSGLRGNTEAFF.

J is TRBJ1-5 and V is TRBV6-6; the D is unclear. The germline V gene has CDR1 MNHNY and CDR2 SVGAGI (reference sequence). The CDR3 extends over 15 amino acids. Between the trimmed V and J ends, which lost 3 bases and 2 bases, there was a span of 11 bases. CDR3 coding DNA: TGTGCCAGCAGTTATAGGGTAATTGGCAATCAGCCCCAGCATTTT. It encodes CASSYRVIGNQPQHF.